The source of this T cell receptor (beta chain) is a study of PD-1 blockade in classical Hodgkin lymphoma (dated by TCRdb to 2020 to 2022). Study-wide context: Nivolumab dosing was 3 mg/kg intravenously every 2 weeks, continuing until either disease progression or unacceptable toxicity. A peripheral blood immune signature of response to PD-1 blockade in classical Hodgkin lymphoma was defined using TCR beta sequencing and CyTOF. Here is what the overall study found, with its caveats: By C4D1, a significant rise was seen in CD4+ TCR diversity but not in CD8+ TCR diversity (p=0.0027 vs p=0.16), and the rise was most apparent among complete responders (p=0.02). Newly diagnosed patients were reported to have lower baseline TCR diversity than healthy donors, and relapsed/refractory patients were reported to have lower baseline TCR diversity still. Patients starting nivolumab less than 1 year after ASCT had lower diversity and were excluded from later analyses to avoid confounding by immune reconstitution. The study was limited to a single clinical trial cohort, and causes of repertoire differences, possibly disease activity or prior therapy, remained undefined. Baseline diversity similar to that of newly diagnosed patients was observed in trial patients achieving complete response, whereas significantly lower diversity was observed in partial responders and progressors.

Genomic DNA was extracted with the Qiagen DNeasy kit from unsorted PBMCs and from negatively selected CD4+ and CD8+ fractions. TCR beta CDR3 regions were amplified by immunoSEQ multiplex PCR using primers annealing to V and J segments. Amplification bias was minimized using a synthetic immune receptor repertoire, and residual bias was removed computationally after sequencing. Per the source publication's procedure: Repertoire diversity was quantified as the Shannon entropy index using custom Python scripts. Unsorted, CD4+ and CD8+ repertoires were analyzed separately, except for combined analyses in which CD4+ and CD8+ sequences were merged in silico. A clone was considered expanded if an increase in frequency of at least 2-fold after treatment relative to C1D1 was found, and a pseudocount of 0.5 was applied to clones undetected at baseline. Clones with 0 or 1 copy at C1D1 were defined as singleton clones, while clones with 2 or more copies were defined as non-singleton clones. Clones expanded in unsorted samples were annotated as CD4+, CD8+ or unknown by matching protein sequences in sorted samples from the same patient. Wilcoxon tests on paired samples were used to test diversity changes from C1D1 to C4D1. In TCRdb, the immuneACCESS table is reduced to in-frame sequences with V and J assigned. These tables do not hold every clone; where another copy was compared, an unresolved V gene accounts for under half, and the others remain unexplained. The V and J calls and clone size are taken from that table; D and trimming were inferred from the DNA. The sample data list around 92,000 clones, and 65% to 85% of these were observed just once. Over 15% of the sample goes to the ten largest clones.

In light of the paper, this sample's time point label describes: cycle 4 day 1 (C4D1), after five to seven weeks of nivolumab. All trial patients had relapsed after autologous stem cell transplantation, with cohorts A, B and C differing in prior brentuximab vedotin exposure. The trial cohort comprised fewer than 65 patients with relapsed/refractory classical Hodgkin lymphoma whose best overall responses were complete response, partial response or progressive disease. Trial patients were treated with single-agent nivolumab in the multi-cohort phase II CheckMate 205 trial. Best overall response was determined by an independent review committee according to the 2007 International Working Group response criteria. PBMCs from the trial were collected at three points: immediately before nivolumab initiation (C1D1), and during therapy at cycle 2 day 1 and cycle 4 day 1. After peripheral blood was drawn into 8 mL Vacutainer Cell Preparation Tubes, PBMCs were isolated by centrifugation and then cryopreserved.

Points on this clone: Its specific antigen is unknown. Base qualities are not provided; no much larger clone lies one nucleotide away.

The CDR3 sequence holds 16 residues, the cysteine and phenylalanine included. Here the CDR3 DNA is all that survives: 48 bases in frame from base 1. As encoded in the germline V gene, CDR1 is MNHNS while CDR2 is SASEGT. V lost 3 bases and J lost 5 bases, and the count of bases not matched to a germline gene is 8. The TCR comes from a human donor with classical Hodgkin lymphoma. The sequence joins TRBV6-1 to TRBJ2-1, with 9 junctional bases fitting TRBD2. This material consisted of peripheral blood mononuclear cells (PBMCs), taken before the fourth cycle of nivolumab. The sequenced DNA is TGTGCCAGCAGTGAGATTAGCGGGAGTCTAGACAATGAGCAGTTCTTC. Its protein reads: CASSEISGSLDNEQFF.